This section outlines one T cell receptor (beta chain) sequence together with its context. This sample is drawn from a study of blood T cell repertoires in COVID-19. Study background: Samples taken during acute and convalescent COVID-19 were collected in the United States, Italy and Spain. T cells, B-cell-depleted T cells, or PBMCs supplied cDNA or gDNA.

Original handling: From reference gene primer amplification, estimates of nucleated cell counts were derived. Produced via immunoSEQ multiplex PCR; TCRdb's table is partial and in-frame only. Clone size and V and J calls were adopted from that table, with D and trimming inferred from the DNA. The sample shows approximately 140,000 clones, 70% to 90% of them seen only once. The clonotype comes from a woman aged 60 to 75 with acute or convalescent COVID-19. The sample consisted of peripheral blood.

The CDR3 spells CSASLRGWTDTQYF. CDR3 bases: TGCAGTGCTAGTCTACGGGGGTGGACAGATACGCAGTATTTT. The rearrangement links TRBV20-1 to TRBJ2-3, with D perhaps TRBD2 (6 bases). The CDR3 runs to 14 residues. V lost 3 bases and J lost 3, with 13 bases in between. Germline V gene sequence: CDR1 DFQATT, CDR2 SNEGSKA (reference sequence).